The 27 T cell receptor beta chains in this list originate from one sample, sequenced in a study of CD8 T cells in ankylosing spondylitis (dated by TCRdb to between 2016 and 2019). The protocol used for the library was 5' RACE. TCRdb lists the instrument as Illumina HiSeq 2500. The public reads were reprocessed in TCRdb via fastp at Q25 and MiXCR, keeping in-frame beta chains. CDR3 protein sequences are deduplicated, and each keeps its most common genes and DNA. Present in this sample are 90,000 to 100,000 distinct CDR3 sequences, about 7.7% of which were seen just once. The ten largest make up about 9.6% of the sample. The source material was blood, either unsorted or a sorted T cell fraction (not recorded which). These TCRs come from a male donor with ankylosing spondylitis or in good health (not recorded which).

The chain couples TRBV5-6 to TRBJ2-7; TRBD2 matches at 12 bases. Germline loops: CDR1 SGHDT, CDR2 YYEEEE. With 4 bases clipped from V and 3 bases from J, the junction kept 2 bases outside the gene matches. This CDR3 has 14 residues. CDR3 amino acids: CASSASGGVYEQYF. The CDR3 DNA follows: TGTGCCAGCAGCGCTAGCGGGGGGGTCTACGAGCAGTACTTC.

This clonotype was found many times. J is TRBJ2-3 and V is TRBV4-2; D possibly corresponds to TRBD2 (6 bases). Germline-derived CDR1 and CDR2 are LGHNA and YNFKEQ. Trimming shortened V by 0 bases and J by 2 bases, and 12 bases separated the two germline ends. This CDR3 is 16 amino acids long. The CDR3 bases are TGTGCCAGCAGCCAAGAGTCCCTAGCGCCCACAGATACGCAGTATTTT. Protein sequence: CASSQESLAPTDTQYF.

This clonotype was counted at least ten times. The chain has TRBV20-1 and TRBJ2-1; 8 bases are shared with TRBD2. The germline V gene encodes CDR1 DFQATT and CDR2 SNEGSKA (reference sequence). The CDR3 extends over 15 amino acids. Losses at the gene ends were 5 bases for V and 0 bases for J; bases not matched to a gene: 6. CDR3 in DNA: TGCAGTGCTCCCCGGGGGGGCTTCTCCTACAATGAGCAGTTCTTC. This gives the protein CSAPRGGFSYNEQFF.

The chain joins TRBV18 to TRBJ2-3; tentative D call: TRBD2 (6 bases). The germline gives CDR1 KGHSH, CDR2 LQKENI. The V and J ends lost 3 bases and 4 bases respectively, with 11 bases between them. The CDR3 is made up of 14 amino acids. The DNA of the CDR3 is TGTGCCAGCTCACCCGGGGGATTTGCAGATACGCAGTATTTT. Translating it yields CASSPGGFADTQYF.

This chain joins TRBV20-1 and TRBJ2-7; 9 nucleotides align to TRBD1. The CDR3 consists of 14 residues. The germline gives CDR1 DFQATT, CDR2 SNEGSKA (reference sequence). Trimming took 6 bases from V and 3 from J; bases not matched to a gene: 9. The CDR3 reads CSAAVGQGYYEQYF. For the CDR3, the DNA is TGCAGTGCCGCGGTAGGACAGGGGTACTACGAGCAGTACTTC.

This clonotype was picked up one time. A read error is possible here, since a much larger clone lies one base away. The rearrangement uses TRBV29-1 and TRBJ1-1; possible D gene TRBD1, 6 bases. Looked up from germline, CDR1 is SQVTM and CDR2 is ANQGSEA. V was clipped by 5 bases and J by 1 base, with 17 bases between them. CDR3 size: 15 residues. CDR3 region: CSVNPTGGPNTEAFF. The CDR3 DNA follows: TGCAGCGTTAATCCAACGGGGGGCCCGAACACTGAAGCTTTCTTT. The variable domain in full, with the rest retrieved from reference TRBV29-1 and TRBJ1-1, is SAVISQKPSRDICQRGTSLTIQCQVDSQVTMMFWYRQQPGQSLTLIATANQGSEATYESGFVIDKFPISRPNLTFSTLTVSNMSPEDSSIYLCSVNPTGGPNTEAFFGQGTRLTVV.

Many counts were recorded for this clonotype. The chain has TRBV10-3 and TRBJ2-3; D uncertain. CDR1 and CDR2 (germline): ENHRY, SYGVKD. The length of the CDR3 is 15 residues. V was pared by 1 base and J by 0 bases, with 8 bases between. The CDR3 sequence is CAISELAASTDTQYF. CDR3 coding DNA: TGTGCCATCAGTGAGTTGGCAGCCAGCACAGATACGCAGTATTTT.

This clonotype has just a few counts. The rearrangement joins TRBV7-9 to TRBJ2-3, with unresolved D. CDR1 is SEHNR, CDR2 FQNEAQ, per germline (reference sequence). The CDR3 contains 14 residues. V was shortened by 2 bases and J by 4 bases, with 10 bases between the two germline ends. The CDR3 here is CASSLKGGADTQYF. The CDR3 region has the DNA TGTGCCAGCAGCTTAAAGGGTGGGGCAGATACGCAGTATTTT.

This clonotype has at least ten counts. The chain joins TRBV7-2 to TRBJ1-1; 7 nucleotides agree with TRBD1. This CDR3 comprises 15 residues. V gave up 8 bases and J gave up 6 bases; unmatched junction bases: 15. Germline loops: CDR1 SGHTA, CDR2 FQGNSA. In DNA form, the CDR3 reads TGTGCCAGCCGAAAGGGGGGACAGCGAACCGCTGAAGCTTTCTTT. It translates to CASRKGGQRTAEAFF.

In this sample, this clonotype turned up many times. V is TRBV10-3 and J is TRBJ2-5; D call uncertain. Germline CDR1 and CDR2: ENHRY and SYGVKD. V shed 6 bases and J shed 0 bases, with 14 bases lying between them. The CDR3 loop spans 15 amino acids. The CDR3 nucleotides are TGTGCCATCAGGTCATCGCTAGGGAACCAAGAGACCCAGTACTTC. Translation: CAIRSSLGNQETQYF.

This clonotype was counted ten times or more. The chain is built from TRBV7-2 and TRBJ2-7; 10 bases are a match to TRBD2. Trimming at V came to 2 bases and at J to 7 bases, leaving 8 bases not matched to a gene. Germline V gene lookup returns CDR1 SGHTA and CDR2 FQGNSA. This CDR3 is built from 15 residues. The DNA for the CDR3 is TGTGCCAGCAGCTTATCCGGGACTAGCGTGAGGGAGCAGTACTTC. This gives the protein CASSLSGTSVREQYF.

This clonotype was seen many times. The chain employs TRBV7-8 and TRBJ2-2, with D perhaps TRBD1 (5 bases). Germline CDR1 is SGHVS and CDR2 is FQNEAQ. Trimming pared 0 bases from V and 6 bases from J, leaving 11 bases between. The CDR3 extends over 15 amino acids. The CDR3 protein is CASSLALQGSGELFF. In DNA form, the CDR3 reads TGTGCCAGCAGCTTAGCGCTCCAGGGATCCGGGGAGCTGTTTTTT.

This clonotype was detected many times. The V and J genes are TRBV18 and TRBJ2-7; 7 nucleotides agree with TRBD1. The CDR3 runs 13 residues. Germline lookup yields CDR1 KGHSH and CDR2 LQKENI. V trimming: 4 bases; J trimming: 4 bases; junction bases outside the gene matches: 4. CDR3 in DNA: TGTGCCAGCTCACAGGGGGCGAAATACGAGCAGTACTTC. This translates into CASSQGAKYEQYF.

This clonotype was counted many times. This chain links TRBV3-1 with TRBJ1-1; tentative D call: TRBD1 (6 bases). CDR1 and CDR2 (germline): LGHDT, YNNKEL (reference sequence). The V end was cut by 3 bases, the J end by 3 bases, with 11 bases between. The CDR3 consists of 14 residues. DNA of the CDR3: TGTGCCAGCAGCCAGGCGCACAGGGACACTGAAGCTTTCTTT. Translating it yields CASSQAHRDTEAFF.

This clonotype appeared many times. The V gene is TRBV5-1, the J gene TRBJ2-5, with a tentative D call TRBD2 (5 bases). This CDR3 is built from 11 residues. With 5 bases removed from V and 7 bases from J, the gap between germline ends came to 9 bases. Germline loops: CDR1 SGHRS, CDR2 YFSETQ. CDR3 residues: CASSADLTQYF. For the CDR3, the DNA is TGCGCCAGCAGTGCGGACTTGACCCAGTACTTC.

This clonotype was seen repeatedly, ten times or more. The J gene is TRBJ2-1, the V gene TRBV4-2; possibly TRBD2 for D (5 bases). The CDR3 extends over 18 amino acids. Trimming took off 0 bases at V and 9 bases at J, with 24 bases between the two ends. Germline CDR1 is LGHNA and CDR2 is YNFKEQ. The CDR3 DNA is TGTGCCAGCAGCCAAGATCCCCGGTCGGGCGGGTCAACAAGTGAGCAGTTCTTC. Translated: CASSQDPRSGGSTSEQFF.

This clonotype was found once. This rearrangement joins TRBV2 to TRBJ2-2; tentative D call: TRBD2 (5 bases). Germline assignment: CDR1 SNHLY and CDR2 FYNNEI. The CDR3 has 15 residues. V shed 4 bases and J shed 2 bases, with 11 bases lying between them. CDR3 DNA: TGTGCCAGCAGTGTGGGGAGAGCAAACACCGGGGAGCTGTTTTTT. Translation: CASSVGRANTGELFF.

In this sample, this clonotype turned up many times. The V call is TRBV5-1, the J call TRBJ2-3; D not certain. The CDR3 contains 16 residues. Per the germline V gene, CDR1 is SGHRS and CDR2 is YFSETQ. V was trimmed by 1 base and J by 2 bases, leaving 14 bases between them. The CDR3 DNA reads as TGCGCCAGCAGCTTGTTGGGAATCAAGTACACAGATACGCAGTATTTT. It translates to CASSLLGIKYTDTQYF.

This clonotype was detected many times. The rearrangement joins TRBV20-1 to TRBJ1-6, with a tentative D call TRBD1 (5 bases). With 3 bases removed from V and 0 bases from J, the gap between germline ends came to 9 bases. This CDR3 contains 15 residues. Per the germline V gene, CDR1 is DFQATT and CDR2 is SNEGSKA (reference sequence). CDR3 in DNA: TGCAGTGCTAGGACAGATAGCTCCTATAATTCACCCCTCCACTTT. Its translation is CSARTDSSYNSPLHF.

This clonotype was recorded only once. A read error may be the cause here, since a much bigger clone is one base away. This chain links TRBV7-9 with TRBJ1-2, with D hard to call. The CDR3 has 13 amino acids. Germline CDR1 SEHNR, CDR2 FQNEAQ (reference sequence). The CDR3 DNA is TGTGCCAGCAGCTTAGAGGCCGGCTATGTCTACACCTTC. It is translated as CASSLEAGYVYTF.

V usage is TRBV20-1 and J usage is TRBJ2-1; D gene unclear. Trimming stripped 2 bases from V and 8 bases from J, with 7 bases between. The germline V gene has CDR1 DFQATT and CDR2 SNEGSKA (reference sequence). The CDR3 length is 11 residues. The CDR3 reads CSARKPDEQFF. In nucleotides, the CDR3 is TGCAGTGCTAGAAAACCTGATGAGCAGTTCTTC.

This clonotype has at least ten counts. The chain links TRBV2 to TRBJ2-3; D call uncertain. Trimming left V 2 bases short and J 4 bases short, with 13 bases between. The CDR3 is 15 amino acids. Germline V gene sequence: CDR1 SNHLY, CDR2 FYNNEI. The CDR3 loop is CASSEYKAISDTQYF. The DNA of the CDR3 is TGTGCCAGCAGTGAATACAAGGCAATCTCAGATACGCAGTATTTT.

This clonotype was counted at least ten times. The chain links TRBV20-1 to TRBJ2-7; TRBD2 matches at 7 bases. CDR1 and CDR2 (germline): DFQATT, SNEGSKA (reference sequence). V was clipped by 0 bases and J by 5 bases; unmatched bases: 19. CDR3 length equals 18 residues. This chain's CDR3 is CSARDRLLAGAPSDEQYF. CDR3 in DNA: TGCAGTGCTAGAGACCGACTCCTTGCGGGAGCCCCCTCTGACGAGCAGTACTTC.

This clonotype was seen ten or more times. The chain links TRBV7-2 to TRBJ1-5, with D uncertain. Trimming pared 0 bases from V and 7 bases from J, leaving 13 bases between. This CDR3 has 15 amino acids. CDR1 is SGHTA and CDR2 is FQGNSA in the germline V gene. CDR3 in DNA: TGTGCCAGCAGCTTAGCGCTGGCAGGTAACCAGCCCCAGCATTTT. It codes for CASSLALAGNQPQHF. Variable domain in full (rest from reference TRBV7-2 and TRBJ1-5): GAGVSQSPSNKVTEKGKDVELRCDPISGHTALYWYRQSLGQGLEFLIYFQGNSAPDKSGLPSDRFSAERTGGSVSTLTIQRTQQEDSAVYLCASSLALAGNQPQHFGDGTRLSIL.

This clonotype was detected ten times or more. This rearrangement joins TRBV7-8 to TRBJ2-1; possible D gene TRBD2, 6 bases. This CDR3 is built from 16 residues. Germline CDR1 reads SGHVS; CDR2 reads FQNEAQ. V shed 0 bases and J shed 9 bases, with 18 bases lying between them. The CDR3 region has the DNA TGTGCCAGCAGCTTAGCGAGCGCGGGGCATAGCAGTGAGCAGTTCTTC. Protein: CASSLASAGHSSEQFF.

The rearrangement joins TRBV20-1 to TRBJ2-1; D tentatively fits TRBD1 or TRBD2 (7 bases each). Germline-derived CDR1 and CDR2 are DFQATT and SNEGSKA (reference sequence). The CDR3 consists of 15 residues. Trimming shortened V by 5 bases and J by 1 base, and 15 bases separated the two germline ends. CDR3 protein: CSAERDSLSYNEQFF. CDR3 coding DNA: TGCAGTGCTGAGCGGGACAGCCTTTCCTACAATGAGCAGTTCTTC.

This clonotype was seen ten or more times. This CDR3 is CAWSGTLGQPQHF. CDR3 coding DNA: TGTGCCTGGAGTGGGACACTAGGTCAGCCCCAGCATTTT. The J gene is TRBJ1-5, the V gene TRBV30; a possible D gene is TRBD1 (5 bases). With 1 base removed from V and 6 bases from J, the gap between germline ends came to 10 bases. Per the germline V gene, CDR1 is GTSNPN and CDR2 is SVGIG (reference sequence). There are 13 residues in the CDR3.